The clone carrying this T cell receptor (beta chain) has a handful of counts. Its target is not known. The CDR3 contains 11 residues. V was cut by 2 bases and J by 2 bases, with 4 bases left in between. The germline gives CDR1 SQVTM, CDR2 ANQGSEA. The data originate from a study of CD8 T cells in ankylosing spondylitis. General study results and limits: Typical of ankylosing spondylitis blood, it appeared, was a TCR beta motif of seven to nine highly homologous variants.

Libraries of TCR beta came from quantitative 5'-RACE with molecular barcodes. Using its own MiXCR run on the 5' RACE reads, TCRdb lists one record per CDR3 protein. The sample has 250,000 or so distinct CDR3 sequences; 24% are singletons. The sequence came from a male donor with ankylosing spondylitis or in good health (not recorded which). The V gene is TRBV29-1, the J gene TRBJ2-7; D gene unclear. Sequenced: blood, either unsorted or a sorted T cell fraction (not recorded which). CDR3 loop: CSVEQAYEQYF. The CDR3 coding sequence is TGCAGCGTTGAACAAGCCTACGAGCAGTACTTC.